The present TCR beta chain was sequenced within a study of blood T cell repertoires in COVID-19. Whole-study context: Samples of COVID-19 (acute and convalescent) were obtained from the United States, Italy and Spain. Sources were T cells, B-cell-depleted T cells, or PBMCs; the material itself was cDNA or gDNA.

Trimming took 3 bases from V and 5 from J; bases not matched to a gene: 16. The CDR3 has 18 residues. Germline values: CDR1 SNHLY, CDR2 FYNNEI. As originally analysed: The authors estimated nucleated cell counts from reference gene primer amplification. This table comes from immunoSEQ multiplex PCR, and its TCRdb copy is limited to in-frame clones, with some not included. V, J and clone size derive from that table, while D and trimming were established from the DNA sequence. The table records under 20,000 clones, roughly 87% of them present only once. The chain links TRBV2 to TRBJ1-2, with 9 nucleotides matching TRBD1. Sequenced: peripheral blood. The source is a man aged 60-69 years with active COVID-19. For the CDR3, the DNA is TGTGCCAGCAGTGACCCCCCGTACGACAGGGGGTATCTATATGGCTACACCTTC. This encodes CASSDPPYDRGYLYGYTF.